This TCR beta chain was documented in a study of T cells in Graves' hyperthyroidism and ophthalmopathy. Study-level points and caveats: Most thyroid-expanded clonotypes above 0.001 were also found in blood. A model using 13 V-J features told ophthalmopathy apart from stable hyperthyroidism.

This CDR3 comprises 16 residues. CDR1 LGHNA and CDR2 YSLEER come from the germline V gene. V lost 3 bases to trimming and J lost 9 bases; unmatched junction nucleotides: 7. TCR beta CDR3 regions were amplified from RNA. First-round RT-PCR with HTBI primers amplified the TCR CDR3 region. TCRdb re-derived calls from the multiplex PCR reads in MiXCR, one entry per CDR3 protein. Among about 500,000 distinct CDR3 sequences listed, roughly 15% were seen once. Together with thyroid ultrasound, orbital computed tomography, serum thyroxine and TRAb, clinical symptoms were used for diagnoses. Fresh peripheral blood, around 10 ml, yielded the PBMCs. This clonotype has only a few counts. Its antigen is as yet unknown.

The TCR sequence derives from a young woman with Graves' ophthalmopathy. Input material: blood. This rearrangement joins TRBV4-3 to TRBJ2-1, with 14 bases lining up with TRBD2. The CDR3 protein is CASSHLTSGRAFEQFF. CDR3 in DNA: TGCGCCAGCAGCCACCTGACTAGCGGGAGGGCCTTTGAGCAGTTCTTC.